These 8 T cell receptor beta chains were sequenced from one sample in a study of T cells in Graves' hyperthyroidism and ophthalmopathy. Template material for amplifying TCR beta CDR3 regions consisted of RNA transcripts. Researchers ran a first-round RT-PCR on the TCR CDR3 using the HTBI primer set. TCRdb reanalysed the multiplex PCR reads using MiXCR and keeps one entry per CDR3 protein. The repertoire includes hundreds of thousands of distinct CDR3 sequences, around 15% of them detected once, and under 15% sits in the top ten. Input material: blood. These receptors were taken from a man aged 18 to 35 with Graves' ophthalmopathy.

The CDR3 DNA sequence: TGCAGTGCGAAAGGGACTATCAACACCGGGGAGCTGTTTTTT. This codes for CSAKGTINTGELFF. This sequence joins TRBV20-1 and TRBJ2-2; 7 nucleotides agree with TRBD2. Germline loops: CDR1 DFQATT, CDR2 SNEGSKA (reference sequence). V dropped 6 bases and J dropped 2; count of bases not matched to a gene: 6. This CDR3 contains 14 residues.

There are many counts of this clonotype. J is TRBJ2-5 and V is TRBV20-1; D unclear. In germline, CDR1 is DFQATT, CDR2 SNEGSKA (reference sequence). The CDR3 length is 14 residues. Trimming pared 2 bases from V and 5 bases from J, leaving 15 bases between. For the CDR3, the DNA is TGCAGTGCTAGACACGTCTTGGGCAGGGAGACCCAGTACTTC. This sequence encodes CSARHVLGRETQYF.

This clonotype was recorded a few times. A much larger clone lies a single base off, so this may be a read error. The chain uses TRBV6-1 and TRBJ2-2; 12 bases match TRBD1. Germline assignment: CDR1 MNHNS and CDR2 SASEGT. Trimming cost V 5 bases and J 4 bases; bases outside gene matches: 8. The CDR3 spans 17 residues. The CDR3 here is CASSSGTGGASTGELFF. CDR3 nucleotides: TGTGCCAGCAGTTCCGGGACAGGGGGCGCGAGCACCGGGGAGCTGTTTTTT.

Note on this clonotype: A read error may be the cause here, since a much bigger clone is one base away. This chain joins TRBV19 and TRBJ1-5, with 10 positions matching TRBD1. J was trimmed by 4 bases and V by 3 bases; bases with no gene match: 6. CDR3 length equals 16 residues. CDR1 is LNHDA and CDR2 is SQIVND in the germline V gene (reference sequence). The CDR3 DNA reads TGTGCCAGTAGTATGGATCAGGGACAGGGGAATCAGCCCCAGCATTTT. Its translation is CASSMDQGQGNQPQHF.

Turning to this clonotype: Being one base from a much bigger clone, this may be a read error. The chain couples TRBV6-2 or TRBV6-3 to TRBJ2-1, with 9 bases matching TRBD1. Trimming cost V 8 bases and J 6 bases; bases outside gene matches: 11. The CDR3 sequence is 15 residues long. The germline V gene encodes CDR1 MNHEY and CDR2 SVGEGT. In DNA, the CDR3 is TGTGCCAGCCGTCTCCGGGACAGGGAGGGCAATGAGCAGTTCTTC. This translates into CASRLRDREGNEQFF.

This clonotype was seen at least ten times. This rearrangement joins TRBV11-3 to TRBJ2-1, with D perhaps matching TRBD2 (6 bases). Germline CDR1 is SGHNT and CDR2 is YENEEA. This CDR3 comprises 13 residues. V was pared by 2 bases and J by 5 bases, with 7 bases between. The DNA for the CDR3 is TGTGCCAGCAGCTTACTAGCGCACAATGAGCAGTTCTTC. Its translation: CASSLLAHNEQFF.

This clonotype showed up many times. The rearrangement uses TRBV18 and TRBJ2-7; 9 positions agree with TRBD2. V shed 1 base and J 1 base; nucleotides not matched to a gene: 5. Germline V gene sequence: CDR1 KGHSH, CDR2 LQKENI. This CDR3 region has 16 residues. The CDR3 DNA follows: TGTGCCAGCTCACCACAATCTAGCGGGGATTCCTACGAGCAGTACTTC. Translating gives CASSPQSSGDSYEQYF. The full variable domain, with the rest looked up from reference TRBV18 and TRBJ2-7, is NAGVMQNPRHLVRRRGQEARLRCSPMKGHSHVYWYRQLPEEGLKFMVYLQKENIIDESGMPKERFSAEFPKEGPSILRIQQVVRGDSAAYFCASSPQSSGDSYEQYFGPGTRLTVT.

At least ten counts were recorded for this clonotype. The chain couples TRBV20-1 to TRBJ2-5; perhaps TRBD2 as D (6 bases). Germline assignment: CDR1 DFQATT and CDR2 SNEGSKA (reference sequence). The CDR3 length is 15 residues. The V end lost 0 bases, the J end lost 4 bases, and 15 bases lay between the germline ends. CDR3 in amino acids: CSAREGGTARETQYF. CDR3 in DNA: TGCAGTGCTAGAGAGGGCGGGACTGCCCGAGAGACCCAGTACTTC.